What follows describes a single T cell receptor beta chain. Trimming took 5 bases from V and 0 from J, leaving 13 bases between them. The CDR3 has 15 amino acids. The germline V gene has CDR1 SGHNT and CDR2 YENEEA. The data were taken from a study of OX40 agonist ivuxolimab in advanced cancers. The table came from immunoSEQ multiplex PCR; TCRdb's copy has only in-frame clones and leaves some out. This sample has 70,000 or so clones; about nine tenths occur once, and the top ten carry 0.25% to 0.3%. Specimen: CD4+ or CD8+ T cells sorted from blood, collected in a trial of the OX40 agonist ivuxolimab. The chain has TRBV11-3 and TRBJ2-5; D is possibly TRBD2 (5 bases). This clonotype was sampled from an adult with an advanced solid tumor such as melanoma, head and neck, liver or kidney cancer. The CDR3 spells CASSAGGSYQETQYF. The DNA of the CDR3 is TGTGCCAGCAGCGCGGGCGGATCGTACCAAGAGACCCAGTACTTC.